Included here is one TCR beta chain sequence, with context. Sequence at one end of the junction differs from germline and may be a read error. This table comes from immunoSEQ multiplex PCR, and its TCRdb copy is limited to in-frame clones, with some not included. This sample has hundreds of thousands of clones, with around 88% found just once. These data come from a study of blood T cell repertoires in COVID-19. CDR3 length: 16 residues. CDR1 and CDR2 (germline): LGHDT, YNNKEL (reference sequence). V gene TRBV3-1 (or the pseudogene TRBV3-2) combines with J gene TRBJ1-6, with TRBD1 as a possible D gene (5 bases). Sequenced material: peripheral blood. The receptor's source is a woman aged 25-40 years who had recovered from COVID-19. CDR3 amino acids: CASSEFSREPYSALHF. CDR3 coding DNA: TGTGCCAGCAGCGAATTCTCCAGGGAACCATATTCAGCCCTCCACTTT.